This T cell receptor (beta chain) was identified in a study of cytomegalovirus exposure and HLA in healthy donors. The PCR ran on 60 Vbeta and 13 Jbeta primers. This table comes from immunoSEQ multiplex PCR, and its TCRdb copy is limited to in-frame clones, with some not included. The top ten hold less than 10% of the sample, which has 130,000 or so clones, roughly 80% seen once. Study-wide results and limits: Reports indicated that the classifier achieved high specificity and sensitivity in diagnosing cytomegalovirus status.

On this clone: What it recognizes is unknown.

This CDR3 spans 13 amino acids. Germline V CDR1 and CDR2: SGHVS, FQNEAQ. V lost 3 bases and J lost 8; bases outside the gene matches: 1. The clonotype comes from a woman aged 45-65 years in good health and CMV-seropositive. The chain carries TRBV7-8 and TRBJ2-3; TRBD2 matches at 11 bases. The specimen was PBMCs. CDR3: CASSLGLAVTQYF. The CDR3 bases are TGTGCCAGCAGCTTGGGACTAGCGGTTACGCAGTATTTT.